These 29 T cell receptor beta chains came from one sample sequenced in a study of cytomegalovirus exposure and HLA in healthy donors. The PCR was carried out with 60 Vbeta primers and 13 Jbeta primers. Only in-frame clones appear in the TCRdb table, and some are missing; sequencing was by immunoSEQ multiplex PCR. The sample yields over 130,000 clones, more than 65% seen once. The specimen sequenced was PBMCs. The receptors originated from a man aged 50 or older in good health and CMV-seropositive.

This clone has just a few counts. This chain links TRBV6-1 with TRBJ2-2; D is perhaps TRBD1 (5 bases). The ends were cut back, 10 bases at V and 0 bases at J, with 15 bases in the middle. CDR1 and CDR2 (germline): MNHNS, SASEGT. The CDR3 sequence is 15 residues long. CDR3 region: CAIQVFSANTGELFF. The CDR3 DNA reads as TGTGCCATACAGGTGTTTTCAGCGAACACCGGGGAGCTGTTTTTT.

The chain employs TRBV10-1 and TRBJ2-5, with 8 nucleotides matching TRBD1. Germline V gene lookup returns CDR1 WNHNN and CDR2 SYGVQD (reference sequence). The length of the CDR3 is 15 residues. With 3 bases clipped from V and 5 bases from J, the junction kept 8 bases outside the gene matches. The CDR3 DNA follows: TGCGCCAGCAGTGATGCCAGGGGGCGCGCGGAGACCCAGTACTTC. This codes for CASSDARGRAETQYF.

The chain recombines TRBV5-4 with TRBJ2-1; maybe TRBD2 (6 bases). The germline gives CDR1 SGHNT, CDR2 YYREEE (reference sequence). V was cut by 1 base and J by 10 bases, with 15 bases left in between. CDR3 size: 14 residues. CDR3 in amino acids: CASSLIRESGEQFF. In DNA, the CDR3 is TGTGCCAGCAGCTTGATCCGGGAGTCGGGCGAGCAGTTCTTC.

The chain joins TRBV15 to TRBJ2-2; D perhaps matches TRBD1 (6 bases). Trimming removed 1 base at V and 6 bases at J, with 12 bases between. Germline V lookup: CDR1 LNHNV, CDR2 YYDKDF (reference sequence). The length of the CDR3 is 15 residues. The CDR3 here is CATSRAGTSSGELFF. The CDR3 nucleotides are TGTGCCACCAGCAGAGCCGGGACAAGTTCCGGGGAGCTGTTTTTT.

The chain joins TRBV5-1 to TRBJ1-4, with a possible D match to TRBD1 (6 bases). The CDR3 consists of 19 residues. V was clipped by 1 base and J by 7 bases, with 26 bases between them. Germline CDR1 SGHRS, CDR2 YFSETQ. CDR3: CASSLPTGKTRTQSEKLFF. Here the CDR3 DNA reads TGCGCCAGCAGCTTGCCCACAGGGAAAACCCGAACCCAGAGTGAAAAACTGTTTTTT.

In this sample, this clone turned up a few times. The rearrangement uses TRBV6-5 and TRBJ2-2; TRBD1 might be the D (6 bases). The CDR3 consists of 14 residues. V was cut by 5 bases and J by 3 bases, with 10 bases left in between. Germline CDR1 and CDR2: MNHEY and SVGAGI. The CDR3 nucleotides are TGTGCCAGCAGTAGACAGGAATACACCGGGGAGCTGTTTTTT. This encodes CASSRQEYTGELFF.

V and J are TRBV5-4 and TRBJ2-3, with 10 bases fitting TRBD2. The CDR3 consists of 14 residues. Germline V lookup: CDR1 SGHNT, CDR2 YYREEE (reference sequence). J was trimmed by 3 bases and V by 3 bases; bases with no gene match: 1. The DNA for the CDR3 is TGTGCCAGCAGCTATAGCGGGGGGACAGATACGCAGTATTTT. Translating gives CASSYSGGTDTQYF.

This clone occurred once. V is TRBV11-3 and J is TRBJ2-5; 8 bases match TRBD1. Germline CDR1 reads SGHNT; CDR2 reads YENEEA. The CDR3 has 15 amino acids. Unmatched junction bases numbered 10, after V lost 5 bases and J lost 5 bases. CDR3 loop: CASSPGTGKWETQYF. The CDR3 coding sequence is TGTGCCAGCAGCCCCGGGACAGGAAAGTGGGAGACCCAGTACTTC.

This clone was observed a single time. The J gene is TRBJ2-3, the V gene TRBV11-3, with 7 positions matching TRBD1. CDR1 and CDR2 (germline): SGHNT, YENEEA. V lost 3 bases, J lost 5 bases, and 2 bases stayed unmatched. This CDR3 is 13 amino acids long. CDR3 DNA sequence: TGTGCCAGCAGCTTTCGACAGGGAGATACGCAGTATTTT. Its protein is CASSFRQGDTQYF.

This chain connects TRBV15 to TRBJ2-5, with no clear D. The DNA end is more similar to TRBJ2-7, so the J call may be wrong. The length of the CDR3 is 13 residues. CDR1 LNHNV and CDR2 YYDKDF come from the germline V gene (reference sequence). CDR3 nucleotides: TGTGCCACCAGCAGAGATTGGGACTACGAGCAGTACTTC. It encodes CATSRDWDYEQYF.

This chain uses TRBV28 with TRBJ1-4, with 9 nucleotides matching TRBD1. The CDR3 has 15 amino acids. V dropped 6 bases and J dropped 4; count of bases not matched to a gene: 6. Germline V gives CDR1 MDHEN, CDR2 SYDVKM. The CDR3 loop is CASRTRGQGNEKLFF. The CDR3 DNA is TGTGCCAGCAGAACCCGGGGACAGGGTAATGAAAAACTGTTTTTT.

CDR3 loop: CASSTWAGTTGNTIYF. The CDR3 DNA reads as TGTGCCAGTAGTACTTGGGCAGGGACAACTGGAAACACCATATATTTT. The V call is TRBV19, the J call TRBJ1-3; D may be TRBD1 (6 bases). Germline V CDR1 and CDR2: LNHDA, SQIVND (reference sequence). V lost 4 bases and J 2 bases, leaving 15 bases between the germline ends. CDR3 length equals 16 residues.

The rearrangement joins TRBV11-2 to TRBJ1-5; D is uncertain. Trimming stripped 0 bases from V and 7 bases from J, with 7 bases between. CDR1 and CDR2 from the germline V gene are SGHAT and FQNNGV. CDR3 length: 13 amino acids. For the CDR3, the DNA is TGTGCCAGCAGCTTAGAGAGGGCCCAGCCCCAGCATTTT. Translating it yields CASSLERAQPQHF.

This chain links TRBV14 with TRBJ1-5, with a tentative D call TRBD1 (5 bases). V was pared by 6 bases and J by 6 bases, with 15 bases between. Germline loops: CDR1 SGHDN, CDR2 FVKESK. The CDR3 length is 14 residues. CDR3: CASSLDSPPQPQHF. The DNA of the CDR3 is TGTGCCAGCAGTCTAGACAGTCCTCCTCAGCCCCAGCATTTT.

The chain uses TRBV30 and TRBJ2-3, with D tentatively TRBD2 (5 bases). The CDR3 has 16 residues. The ends were cut back, 2 bases at V and 4 bases at J, with 19 bases in the middle. The germline V gene encodes CDR1 GTSNPN and CDR2 SVGIG (reference sequence). In nucleotides, the CDR3 is TGTGCCTGGAGTAAAGAGGGTGGGTACGGACCAGATACGCAGTATTTT. Residues: CAWSKEGGYGPDTQYF.

This chain connects TRBV19 to TRBJ2-2; D is unresolved. This CDR3 comprises 12 residues. Germline values: CDR1 LNHDA, CDR2 SQIVND (reference sequence). Trimming stripped 3 bases from V and 6 bases from J, with 5 bases between. CDR3 nucleotide sequence: TGTGCCAGTAGTATGCAGGCCGGGGAGCTGTTTTTT. This encodes CASSMQAGELFF.

The chain uses TRBV13 and TRBJ2-3, with D unclear. Between the trimmed V and J ends, which lost 5 bases and 3 bases, there was a span of 6 bases. The CDR3 is made up of 12 amino acids. Germline values: CDR1 PRHDT, CDR2 FYEKMQ (reference sequence). The DNA for the CDR3 is TGTGCCAGCAGCCTTCTTACAGATACGCAGTATTTT. Its protein is CASSLLTDTQYF.

This clone has only one observation. The chain couples TRBV27 to TRBJ2-2; the match to TRBD1 covers 9 bases. Germline V gene sequence: CDR1 MNHEY, CDR2 SMNVEV (reference sequence). The CDR3 has 18 residues. Germline trimming cut 6 bases from V and 6 bases from J; bases unmatched to any gene: 17. The DNA for the CDR3 is TGTGCCAGCAGACCCGGGACAGGGATCCTTGGGTTATCCGGGGAGCTGTTTTTT. It codes for CASRPGTGILGLSGELFF.

This clone was observed a single time. The chain has TRBV28 and TRBJ1-1; D not resolved. This CDR3 spans 14 amino acids. Trimming stripped 0 bases from V and 0 bases from J, with 5 bases between. Germline V lookup: CDR1 MDHEN, CDR2 SYDVKM. The DNA of the CDR3 is TGTGCCAGCAGTTTATGGCAGGTGAACACTGAAGCTTTCTTT. Its translation: CASSLWQVNTEAFF.

The chain couples TRBV28 to TRBJ2-3; TRBD2 agrees at 9 bases. The trim removed 7 bases at V and 6 bases at J, leaving 8 bases unmatched. Germline CDR1 is MDHEN and CDR2 is SYDVKM. The CDR3 length is 14 residues. The CDR3 nucleotides read TGTGCCAGCAATCGACTAGCGGTTCGTGATACGCAGTATTTT. Amino acids: CASNRLAVRDTQYF.

This clone has only one observation. This chain joins TRBV4-1 and TRBJ2-7; D is perhaps TRBD2 (5 bases). Germline CDR1 MGHRA, CDR2 YSYEKL. The germline V and J ends were trimmed by 2 bases and 0 bases, with 14 bases remaining between them. The length of the CDR3 is 16 residues. The CDR3 protein is CASSQLGLLSSYEQYF. CDR3 in DNA: TGCGCCAGCAGCCAACTAGGACTCCTGAGCTCCTACGAGCAGTACTTC.

The chain is built from TRBV5-6 and TRBJ1-5; 10 positions agree with TRBD1. The CDR3 is made up of 16 amino acids. The germline gives CDR1 SGHDT, CDR2 YYEEEE. Trimming cost V 4 bases and J 2 bases; bases outside gene matches: 6. The CDR3 DNA is TGTGCCAGCAGCGTGATGACAGGGGGCCGCAATCAGCCCCAGCATTTT. It encodes CASSVMTGGRNQPQHF.

This chain uses TRBV6-4 with TRBJ2-1; no clear D gene. Germline CDR1 is MRHNA and CDR2 is SNTAGT. This CDR3 contains 15 residues. V was clipped by 7 bases and J by 3 bases, with 16 bases between them. The CDR3 DNA follows: TGTGCCAGCAATTGGGCCAACGAAATCTACAATGAGCAGTTCTTC. This codes for CASNWANEIYNEQFF.

This sequence joins TRBV18 and TRBJ2-1; D may be TRBD1 (6 bases). The germline V and J ends were trimmed by 5 bases and 4 bases, with 18 bases remaining between them. The length of the CDR3 is 16 residues. CDR1 is KGHSH, CDR2 LQKENI, per germline. The CDR3, as DNA: TGTGCCAGCTCAGTGATCAGGGGTCAGGCTTACAATGAGCAGTTCTTC. The encoded protein is CASSVIRGQAYNEQFF.

The chain recombines TRBV29-1 with TRBJ2-3; 7 bases match TRBD1. The J segment lost 3 bases and the V segment lost 6 bases, leaving 9 bases of the junction unmatched. Per the germline V gene, CDR1 is SQVTM and CDR2 is ANQGSEA. The CDR3 consists of 14 residues. CDR3 protein: CSVNRGRGTDTQYF. As DNA, the CDR3 is TGCAGCGTCAATAGGGGGCGCGGGACAGATACGCAGTATTTT.

This chain uses TRBV11-1 with TRBJ2-7; 9 nucleotides align to TRBD1. The J segment lost 2 bases and the V segment lost 3 bases, leaving 8 bases of the junction unmatched. The germline gives CDR1 SGHAT, CDR2 FQDESV (reference sequence). The CDR3 is 16 residues long. CDR3 nucleotides: TGTGCCAGCAGCTTTCAAGGACAGGGGATAGCCTACGAGCAGTACTTC. Its protein is CASSFQGQGIAYEQYF.

V is TRBV6-6 and J is TRBJ2-7, with TRBD1 identical over 8 bases. The junction had 6 bases not matched to a gene; V was cut back by 0 bases and J by 5 bases. Germline CDR1 is MNHNY and CDR2 is SVGAGI (reference sequence). The length of the CDR3 is 15 residues. CDR3 sequence reads: CASSYSSGGGHEQYF. The CDR3 DNA reads TGTGCCAGCAGTTACTCTTCAGGGGGCGGACACGAGCAGTACTTC.

The gene calls are TRBV2 and TRBJ1-1; maybe TRBD1 (6 bases). Germline lookup yields CDR1 SNHLY and CDR2 FYNNEI. The CDR3 covers 14 residues. V lost 5 bases and J lost 1, with 11 bases in between. The CDR3 here is CASSLTGKNTEAFF. CDR3 bases: TGTGCCAGCAGTCTAACAGGGAAGAACACTGAAGCTTTCTTT.

The gene calls are TRBV5-6 and TRBJ2-7, with TRBD1 matching over 9 bases. Germline V gene sequence: CDR1 SGHDT, CDR2 YYEEEE. The CDR3 is 15 amino acids. The V gene end was trimmed by 5 bases and the J gene end by 3 bases; junction bases not matched to a gene: 9. The CDR3 nucleotides are TGTGCCAGCAGGCCGACCGGGACAGGGCACTACGAGCAGTACTTC. Its protein product is CASRPTGTGHYEQYF.